Presented here are 7 T cell receptor beta chains from one specimen sequenced in a study of CD8 T cells in ankylosing spondylitis. Study-level findings and limits: A motif in TCR beta, a set of under ten highly homologous variants, appeared characteristic of ankylosing spondylitis blood.

TCRdb analysed the 5' RACE reads with MiXCR anew, one entry per CDR3 protein. Of over 600,000 distinct CDR3 sequences listed, around 17% are singletons. No antigen has been assigned to these receptors. Sequencing used blood, either unsorted or a sorted T cell fraction (not recorded which). The receptors here all came from a male donor with ankylosing spondylitis.

The chain employs TRBV20-1 and TRBJ1-1; D call uncertain. The V end lost 4 bases, the J end lost 1 base, and 7 bases lay between the germline ends. The germline V gene has CDR1 DFQATT and CDR2 SNEGSKA (reference sequence). The CDR3 sequence is 12 residues long. CDR3 amino acids: CSAITANTEAFF. In DNA form, the CDR3 reads TGCAGTGCTATAACAGCGAACACTGAAGCTTTCTTT.

In this sample, this clonotype turned up a few times. The chain joins TRBV12-3 or TRBV12-4 to TRBJ2-1, with 7 bases matching TRBD2. V shed 6 bases and J 8 bases; nucleotides not matched to a gene: 10. The CDR3 length is 14 residues. In DNA form, the CDR3 reads TGTGCCAGCAGCCCTAGCGGTGACGCACATGAGCAGTTCTTC. Protein sequence: CASSPSGDAHEQFF.

This clonotype was counted a few times. The genes are TRBV5-1 and TRBJ2-1; TRBD2 matches 13 bases. CDR1 is SGHRS, CDR2 YFSETQ, per germline. The junction had 8 bases not matched to a gene; V was cut back by 4 bases and J by 7 bases. This CDR3 comprises 16 residues. CDR3 in amino acids: CASSTSTSGGGNEQFF. Written as DNA, the CDR3 is TGCGCCAGCAGCACAAGTACTAGCGGGGGGGGTAATGAGCAGTTCTTC.

Only a few counts were recorded for this clonotype. CDR3 residues: CASSLSLAGGYEQYF. In nucleotides, the CDR3 is TGTGCCAGCAGTTTATCCCTAGCGGGAGGCTACGAGCAGTACTTC. J is TRBJ2-7 and V is TRBV28, with 11 bases identical to TRBD2. Germline loops: CDR1 MDHEN, CDR2 SYDVKM. Trimming cost V 1 base and J 3 bases; bases outside gene matches: 2. This CDR3 is built from 15 residues. Together with reference TRBV28 and TRBJ2-7, the CDR3 gives the full variable domain: DVKVTQSSRYLVKRTGEKVFLECVQDMDHENMFWYRQDPGLGLRLIYFSYDVKMKEKGDIPEGYSVSREKKERFSLILESASTNQTSMYLCASSLSLAGGYEQYFGPGTRLTVT.

This clonotype was seen a handful of times. The rearrangement links TRBV12-3 or TRBV12-4 to TRBJ2-1, with 7 bases aligning to TRBD2. The CDR3 is 13 amino acids. The junction had 7 bases not matched to a gene; V was cut back by 9 bases and J by 5 bases. CDR3: CASLRGLDNEQFF. DNA of the CDR3: TGTGCCAGTCTACGCGGACTAGACAATGAGCAGTTCTTC.

This clonotype was detected a few times. CDR3 protein: CASSFGLAATYEQYF. The DNA of the CDR3 is TGTGCCAGCAGCTTTGGACTAGCGGCCACCTACGAGCAGTACTTC. The chain couples TRBV11-2 to TRBJ2-7, with 10 bases matching TRBD2. The germline V gene has CDR1 SGHAT and CDR2 FQNNGV. The CDR3 loop spans 15 amino acids. V lost 3 bases and J lost 2; bases outside the gene matches: 4.

This clonotype was observed a few times. This chain joins TRBV20-1 and TRBJ2-1, with TRBD1 as a possible D gene (7 bases). Germline CDR1 and CDR2: DFQATT and SNEGSKA (reference sequence). The length of the CDR3 is 13 residues. Deletions cut 3 bases from V and 10 bases from J, with 16 bases between. The DNA for the CDR3 is TGCAGTGCTAGTCTTCAGGGGGGAAGGGAGCAGTTCTTC. This translates into CSASLQGGREQFF.